The source of this T cell receptor beta chain is a study of blood T cells in healthy people across ages. Notes on the study in general: The long-lived group displayed more naive CD4+ cells, plus higher diversity, than the aged donors did. The CMV status of each donor remained undetermined, and this could have confounded shifts in expanded clonotypes. TCR beta diversity was tightly associated with the proportion of naive T cells.

This CDR3 region has 13 residues. Per germline, CDR1 DFQATT and CDR2 SNEGSKA (reference sequence). The V and J ends lost 5 bases and 9 bases respectively, with 17 bases between them. The sample holds a few counts of this clonotype. What it binds is unknown. Then a second PCR, running about 7 to 11 cycles, was carried out with a sample-barcoded 5' primer and a J-beta primer mix. TCRdb independently ran MiXCR on the 5' RACE reads; one entry per CDR3 protein. The sample includes 1,500,000 or so distinct CDR3 sequences, less than 45% of them seen just once. The chain is built from TRBV20-1 and TRBJ2-1; D is unresolved. The sequence was obtained from a woman aged 18-29 years in good health. Sequenced input: blood. This CDR3 reads CSAPLELVGEQFF. CDR3 in DNA: TGCAGTGCTCCGTTGGAACTTGTCGGTGAGCAGTTCTTC.